The 10 T cell receptor beta chains presented below share a single source sample, sequenced in a study of T cell changes during pregnancy in multiple sclerosis. Data came from immunoSEQ multiplex PCR; TCRdb stores just in-frame clones and leaves some out. The sample includes 30,000 to 40,000 clones, around nine tenths of them seen just once. Sequenced material: CD4+ T cells from peripheral blood mononuclear cells, taken after pregnancy. These receptors came from a female donor in good health, enrolled as a control in a pregnancy study.

The chain couples TRBV6-6 to TRBJ1-1, with TRBD1 matching over 7 bases. V was clipped by 2 bases and J by 4 bases; unmatched bases: 7. This CDR3 has 15 amino acids. The germline CDR1 and CDR2 sequences are MNHNY and SVGAGI (reference sequence). CDR3 nucleotide sequence: TGTGCCAGCAGTTACGCCCCAGGGGGATCCACTGAAGCTTTCTTT. Its translation is CASSYAPGGSTEAFF.

V usage is TRBV11-2 and J usage is TRBJ2-1; 11 bases line up with TRBD2. Germline CDR1 is SGHAT and CDR2 is FQNNGV. The CDR3 has 15 residues. The V and J ends lost 3 bases and 5 bases, in that order; junction bases with no gene match: 3. The CDR3, as DNA: TGTGCCAGCAGCTTCCTTAGCGGGGGGGACAATGAGCAGTTCTTC. Translated: CASSFLSGGDNEQFF.

This chain links TRBV7-2 with TRBJ2-7, with D perhaps TRBD1 (5 bases). CDR1 SGHTA and CDR2 FQGNSA come from the germline V gene. The CDR3 spans 15 residues. Between the trimmed V and J ends, which lost 1 base and 0 bases, there was a span of 10 bases. The CDR3 protein is CASSLGGHLSYEQYF. The CDR3 region has the DNA TGTGCCAGCAGCTTAGGAGGACACCTCTCCTACGAGCAGTACTTC.

The J gene is TRBJ2-5, the V gene TRBV6-5; D is possibly TRBD2 (6 bases). This CDR3 region has 16 residues. V was pared by 0 bases and J by 4 bases, with 15 bases between. CDR1 MNHEY and CDR2 SVGAGI come from the germline V gene. CDR3 coding DNA: TGTGCCAGCAGTTACTCAGGAGGGCCCAGCGGAGAGACCCAGTACTTC. This gives the protein CASSYSGGPSGETQYF.

The rearrangement uses TRBV11-2 and TRBJ2-7, with TRBD2 matching 7 bases. The V and J ends lost 2 bases and 0 bases, in that order; junction bases with no gene match: 4. In germline, CDR1 is SGHAT, CDR2 FQNNGV. The length of the CDR3 is 15 residues. CDR3 nucleotides: TGTGCCAGCAGCTTAAGCGGGGATGCCTCCTACGAGCAGTACTTC. As protein: CASSLSGDASYEQYF.

This rearrangement joins TRBV27 to TRBJ2-3, with 9 bases aligning to TRBD2. Germline trimming cut 2 bases from V and 3 bases from J; bases unmatched to any gene: 0. Germline-derived CDR1 and CDR2 are MNHEY and SMNVEV (reference sequence). The length of the CDR3 is 14 residues. CDR3: CASSLAGGTDTQYF. CDR3 DNA sequence: TGTGCCAGCAGTTTAGCGGGGGGGACAGATACGCAGTATTTT.

This chain joins TRBV11-1 and TRBJ2-7; 12 positions agree with TRBD2. J was trimmed by 3 bases and V by 4 bases; bases with no gene match: 10. Per the germline V gene, CDR1 is SGHAT and CDR2 is FQDESV (reference sequence). The CDR3 runs to 17 residues. The DNA of the CDR3 is TGTGCCAGCAGCTCCAATTCAGCGGGACTAGCGGGCTACGAGCAGTACTTC. It yields the protein CASSSNSAGLAGYEQYF.

This chain links TRBV2 with TRBJ2-2; 8 bases agree with TRBD1. Per the germline V gene, CDR1 is SNHLY and CDR2 is FYNNEI. CDR3 length: 17 amino acids. J lost 5 bases, V lost 7 bases, and 15 bases had no gene match. Here the CDR3 reads CASKAGQGLVSTGELFF. In DNA form, the CDR3 reads TGTGCCAGCAAGGCCGGACAGGGCCTTGTTTCAACCGGGGAGCTGTTTTTT.

The chain is built from TRBV5-1 and TRBJ1-3; D may be TRBD1 (5 bases). The CDR3 contains 16 residues. Trimming took off 4 bases at V and 4 bases at J, with 18 bases between the two ends. Germline loops: CDR1 SGHRS, CDR2 YFSETQ. The CDR3 DNA sequence: TGCGCCAGCAGCGTATCTCAGGGAACGGCAGGAAACACCATATATTTT. Translating it yields CASSVSQGTAGNTIYF.

The CDR3 bases are TGTGCCAGCAGTTACGAGTGGGGCAGGGGGGACACCATATATTTT. As protein: CASSYEWGRGDTIYF. The rearrangement joins TRBV6-5 to TRBJ1-3; 7 nucleotides line up with TRBD1. CDR3 size: 15 residues. Germline assignment: CDR1 MNHEY and CDR2 SVGAGI. The trim removed 2 bases at V and 8 bases at J, leaving 9 bases unmatched.